The 18 T cell receptor beta chains presented below share a single source sample, sequenced in a study of glioma-infiltrating T cells. Using RNA template, CDR3s of TCR alpha and beta were amplified with iRepertoire arm-PCR. One entry per CDR3 protein, called by TCRdb with MiXCR from the multiplex PCR reads. The sample lists around 120,000 distinct CDR3 sequences, more than 20% occurring once. The specimen sequenced was glioma tissue, nonneoplastic brain tissue, or PBMCs (not recorded which). The receptors derive from a human donor with low-grade glioma or glioblastoma, undergoing nonglioma brain surgery, or in good health (not recorded which).

The chain couples TRBV7-3 to TRBJ1-6; 7 positions match TRBD1. Germline loops: CDR1 SGHTA, CDR2 FQGTGA. Trimming at V came to 5 bases and at J to 8 bases, leaving 3 bases not matched to a gene. The CDR3 runs 13 residues. The CDR3 spells CASSLRGDSPLHF. In DNA form, the CDR3 reads TGTGCCAGCAGCCTCAGGGGGGATTCACCCCTCCACTTT.

The chain uses TRBV10-3 and TRBJ1-2; possibly TRBD1 for D (5 bases). Germline CDR1 ENHRY, CDR2 SYGVKD. Trimming cost V 4 bases and J 6 bases, with 12 bases left between them. The CDR3 is made up of 13 amino acids. The DNA for the CDR3 is TGTGCCATCAGTGTGGGGGGATTGGATGGCTACACCTTC. Amino acid sequence: CAISVGGLDGYTF.

The J gene is TRBJ2-3, the V gene TRBV7-9, with D tentatively TRBD2 (5 bases). Germline V gives CDR1 SEHNR, CDR2 FQNEAQ (reference sequence). This CDR3 comprises 17 residues. V gave up 7 bases and J gave up 0 bases, with 20 bases separating them. CDR3 amino acids: CASTPGMGEASTDTQYF. In DNA form, the CDR3 reads TGTGCCAGCACCCCGGGGATGGGAGAAGCTAGCACAGATACGCAGTATTTT.

The V and J genes are TRBV11-2 and TRBJ2-5; 7 bases are a match to TRBD2. With 3 bases clipped from V and 4 bases from J, the junction kept 5 bases outside the gene matches. This CDR3 has 14 residues. Germline values: CDR1 SGHAT, CDR2 FQNNGV. The CDR3 region has the DNA TGTGCCAGCAGCTTCCAGACTAGCATAGAGACCCAGTACTTC. Residues: CASSFQTSIETQYF. Drawing the rest from reference TRBV11-2 and TRBJ2-5, the complete variable domain is EAGVAQSPRYKIIEKRQSVAFWCNPISGHATLYWYQQILGQGPKLLIQFQNNGVVDDSQLPKDRFSAERLKGVDSTLKIQPAKLEDSAVYLCASSFQTSIETQYFGPGTRLLVL.

A few counts support this clonotype. The rearrangement links TRBV3-1 to TRBJ2-4; no definite D call. Germline V CDR1 and CDR2: LGHDT, YNNKEL (reference sequence). The CDR3 sequence is 15 residues long. Trimming took off 1 base at V and 1 base at J, with 8 bases between the two ends. CDR3 sequence reads: CASSQGPQAKNIQYF. CDR3 DNA: TGTGCCAGCAGCCAAGGGCCACAGGCCAAAAACATTCAGTACTTC.

This sequence joins TRBV20-1 and TRBJ1-2; 12 nucleotides match TRBD1. V lost 6 bases to trimming and J lost 13 bases; unmatched junction nucleotides: 15. CDR1 is DFQATT, CDR2 SNEGSKA, per germline (reference sequence). This CDR3 comprises 14 residues. For the CDR3, the DNA is TGCAGTGCCAGGCGGGGGACAGGGGGCGACCCGCGCACCTTC. Translated, it gives CSARRGTGGDPRTF.

This clonotype was seen a few times. The chain recombines TRBV5-1 with TRBJ2-3; 7 nucleotides match TRBD1. The J segment lost 3 bases and the V segment lost 5 bases, leaving 9 bases of the junction unmatched. Germline V gene data show CDR1 as SGHRS and CDR2 as YFSETQ. The CDR3 spans 15 residues. CDR3 in amino acids: CASRRAYRGTDTQYF. Written as DNA, the CDR3 is TGCGCCAGCAGACGAGCGTACAGGGGTACAGATACGCAGTATTTT.

This clonotype was counted at least ten times. The rearrangement links TRBV27 to TRBJ2-3; 10 bases match TRBD1. This CDR3 comprises 19 residues. V lost 4 bases and J lost 1; bases outside the gene matches: 14. Germline CDR1 and CDR2: MNHEY and SMNVEV (reference sequence). The DNA of the CDR3 is TGTGCCAGCAGTTCCTTAGCGAGACAGGGGGCTTTCGGCACAGATACGCAGTATTTT. It specifies CASSSLARQGAFGTDTQYF.

This clonotype was observed many times. J is TRBJ1-5 and V is TRBV20-1, with 10 positions matching TRBD1. The CDR3 is 17 residues long. V shed 0 bases, J shed 2 bases, and the junction held 7 bases outside the gene matches. Per the germline V gene, CDR1 is DFQATT and CDR2 is SNEGSKA (reference sequence). CDR3 loop: CSAREPAGTGGNQPQHF. The DNA for the CDR3 is TGCAGTGCTAGAGAGCCCGCCGGGACAGGGGGCAATCAGCCCCAGCATTTT.

This clonotype showed up just a few times. The V gene is TRBV7-2, the J gene TRBJ2-5; no definite D call. This CDR3 region has 13 residues. Germline V CDR1 and CDR2: SGHTA, FQGNSA. The ends were cut back, 3 bases at V and 2 bases at J, with 7 bases in the middle. The CDR3 protein is CASSFGRQETQYF. Here the CDR3 DNA reads TGTGCCAGCAGCTTTGGCCGACAAGAGACCCAGTACTTC.

The table lists this clonotype with many counts. The CDR3 region is CSAPTIGGGVMNTEAFF. For the CDR3, the DNA is TGCAGTGCTCCTACCATCGGGGGTGGGGTGATGAACACTGAAGCTTTCTTT. This sequence joins TRBV20-1 and TRBJ1-1; maybe TRBD1 (5 bases). This CDR3 comprises 17 residues. The ends were cut back, 5 bases at V and 0 bases at J, with 22 bases in the middle. In germline, CDR1 is DFQATT, CDR2 SNEGSKA (reference sequence).

As regards this clonotype: Because it lacks the conserved phenylalanine or tryptophan at the end, this CDR3 is likely a read error. The rearrangement links TRBV20-1 to TRBJ1-2; D may be TRBD1 (6 bases). The germline V gene has CDR1 DFQATT and CDR2 SNEGSKA (reference sequence). CDR3 length: 14 residues. V shed 8 bases and J shed 6 bases, with 22 bases lying between them. In nucleotides, the CDR3 is TGCAGTAGCAGAAACAGGGAAGTAAGGAATGGCTACACCCTC. As protein: CSSRNREVRNGYTL.

There are many counts of this clonotype. The chain employs TRBV6-1 and TRBJ1-1; 10 bases agree with TRBD1. The junction had 10 bases not matched to a gene; V was cut back by 5 bases and J by 4 bases. The CDR3 is 16 residues long. Germline CDR1 MNHNS, CDR2 SASEGT. The CDR3 nucleotides are TGTGCCAGCAGTCTAATTCCGGGACAGGGGAGCACTGAAGCTTTCTTT. Amino acid sequence: CASSLIPGQGSTEAFF.

A note on this clonotype: Being one base from a much bigger clone, this may be a read error. The chain links TRBV20-1 to TRBJ2-3; 10 bases match TRBD1. In germline, CDR1 is DFQATT, CDR2 SNEGSKA (reference sequence). The CDR3 covers 14 residues. The CDR3 spells CSAPRQGATDAQYF. The CDR3 bases are TGCAGTGCTCCACGACAGGGGGCCACAGATGCGCAGTATTTT.

In the case of this clonotype: A much larger clone lies one base from this, so it may be a read error. V and J are TRBV28 and TRBJ2-5; D uncertain. CDR3 length: 12 amino acids. With 7 bases removed from V and 5 bases from J, the gap between germline ends came to 11 bases. In germline, CDR1 is MDHEN, CDR2 SYDVKM. The CDR3 region is CASTPPTETQYF. CDR3 in DNA: TGTGCCAGCACCCCCCCCACCGAGACCCAGTACTTC.

This clonotype was observed at least ten times. This chain uses TRBV20-1 with TRBJ2-3, with 7 bases aligning to TRBD1. Losses at the gene ends were 6 bases for V and 2 bases for J; bases not matched to a gene: 11. Germline V gene sequence: CDR1 DFQATT, CDR2 SNEGSKA (reference sequence). The CDR3 contains 15 residues. For the CDR3, the DNA is TGCAGTGCCTGGGGACAGCGTAAAATCACAGATACGCAGTATTTT. It specifies CSAWGQRKITDTQYF.

Notes on this clonotype: A much more abundant neighbour one base away suggests this may be a read error. V is TRBV15 and J is TRBJ1-5, with a weak D call TRBD1 (5 bases). The CDR3 consists of 14 residues. The V gene's germline CDR1 is LNHNV and CDR2 YYDKDF (reference sequence). The CDR3 is CAISSEGWDQPQHF. The CDR3 DNA is TGTGCCATCAGCAGCGAGGGGTGGGATCAGCCCCAGCATTTT.

The genes are TRBV7-9 and TRBJ2-2; possible D gene TRBD2, 5 bases. The CDR3 is made up of 16 amino acids. Trimming removed 5 bases at V and 0 bases at J, with 13 bases between. Germline loops: CDR1 SEHNR, CDR2 FQNEAQ (reference sequence). The CDR3 DNA is TGTGCCAGCAGCCCGGCCGGGGATTCGAACACCGGGGAGCTGTTTTTT. It translates to CASSPAGDSNTGELFF.